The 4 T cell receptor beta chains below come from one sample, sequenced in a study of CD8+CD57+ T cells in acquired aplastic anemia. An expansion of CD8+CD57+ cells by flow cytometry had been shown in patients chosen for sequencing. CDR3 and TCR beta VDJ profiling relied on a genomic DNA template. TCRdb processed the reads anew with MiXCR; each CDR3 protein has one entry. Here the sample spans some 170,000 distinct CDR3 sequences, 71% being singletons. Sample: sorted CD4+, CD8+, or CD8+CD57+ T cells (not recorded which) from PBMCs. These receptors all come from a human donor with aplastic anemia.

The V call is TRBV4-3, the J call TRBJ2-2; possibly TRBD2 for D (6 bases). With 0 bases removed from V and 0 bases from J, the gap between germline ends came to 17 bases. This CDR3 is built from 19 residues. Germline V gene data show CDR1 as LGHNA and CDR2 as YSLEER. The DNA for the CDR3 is TGCGCCAGCAGCCAAGAAGGCGGGAATACGGGGGCGAACACCGGGGAGCTGTTTTTT. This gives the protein CASSQEGGNTGANTGELFF.

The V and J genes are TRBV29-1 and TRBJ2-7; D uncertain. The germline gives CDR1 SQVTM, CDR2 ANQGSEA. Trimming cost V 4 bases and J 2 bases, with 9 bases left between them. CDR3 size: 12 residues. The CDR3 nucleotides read TGCAGCGTTGGGGCCGATACCTACGAGCAGTACTTC. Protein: CSVGADTYEQYF.

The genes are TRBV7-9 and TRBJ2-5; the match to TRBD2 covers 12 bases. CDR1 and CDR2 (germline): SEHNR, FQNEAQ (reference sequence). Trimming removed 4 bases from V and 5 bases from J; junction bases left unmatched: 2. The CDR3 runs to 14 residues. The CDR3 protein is CASSSTSGSETQYF. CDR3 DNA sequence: TGTGCCAGCAGCTCGACTAGCGGGAGTGAGACCCAGTACTTC.

The CDR3 spells CASSVAGGPNEQYF. CDR3 DNA sequence: TGTGCCAGCAGCGTGGCGGGAGGGCCGAACGAGCAGTACTTC. J is TRBJ2-7 and V is TRBV9, with 9 bases matching TRBD2. Germline values: CDR1 SGDLS, CDR2 YYNGEE. CDR3 size: 14 residues. The ends lost 2 bases at V and 5 bases at J; junction bases unmatched: 5.